The 13 T cell receptor beta chains reported below all come from one sample, sequenced in a study of blood T cell repertoires in COVID-19. Repertoires were generated with immunoSEQ multiplex PCR, while TCRdb's copy carries only in-frame clones and drops some. Of around 120,000 clones listed, 90% are singletons. The sequenced sample consisted of peripheral blood. These receptors were obtained from a woman aged 55 to 70 with COVID-19, enrolled during active disease.

The rearrangement joins TRBV19 to TRBJ1-6, with D unresolved. The CDR3 is 18 residues long. V was cut by 0 bases and J by 9 bases, with 21 bases left in between. Germline lookup yields CDR1 LNHDA and CDR2 SQIVND (reference sequence). This CDR3 is CASSIDLRVIGFSSPLHF. CDR3 nucleotides: TGTGCCAGTAGTATAGATCTTCGGGTTATCGGATTTTCTTCACCCCTCCACTTT.

The chain links TRBV6-5 to TRBJ2-1; the match to TRBD1 covers 10 bases. This CDR3 contains 15 residues. Germline-derived CDR1 and CDR2 are MNHEY and SVGAGI. Trimming removed 7 bases from V and 8 bases from J; junction bases left unmatched: 11. The CDR3 nucleotides read TGTGCCAGCACTCCGGGGGGACAGGGGTTCGATGAGCAGTTCTTC. Translation gives CASTPGGQGFDEQFF.

The V call is TRBV4-1, the J call TRBJ2-1; D ambiguous. V gave up 1 base and J gave up 7 bases, with 20 bases separating them. The CDR3 covers 17 residues. Germline CDR1 MGHRA, CDR2 YSYEKL. The CDR3 DNA reads TGCGCCAGCAGCCAAGGCCAAAGTAGAAGTCTCAGGAATGAGCAGTTCTTC. Amino acid sequence: CASSQGQSRSLRNEQFF.

This clone was detected only once. The chain joins TRBV5-1 to TRBJ2-1; 8 nucleotides match TRBD2. The V segment lost 4 bases and the J segment 4 bases; nucleotides outside the gene matches: 4. The CDR3 runs to 14 residues. The germline V gene has CDR1 SGHRS and CDR2 YFSETQ. In DNA form, the CDR3 reads TGCGCCAGCAGCGACGGGGGGGCTTACAATGAGCAGTTCTTC. It encodes CASSDGGAYNEQFF. The full variable domain, its missing parts supplied by reference TRBV5-1 and TRBJ2-1, is KAGVTQTPRYLIKTRGQQVTLSCSPISGHRSVSWYQQTPGQGLQFLFEYFSETQRNKGNFPGRFSGRQFSNSRSEMNVSTLELGDSALYLCASSDGGAYNEQFFGPGTRLTVL.

This sequence joins TRBV10-3 and TRBJ1-2, with a possible D match to TRBD1 (5 bases). The V gene's germline CDR1 is ENHRY and CDR2 SYGVKD. The CDR3 spans 13 residues. V gave up 6 bases and J gave up 4 bases, with 12 bases separating them. In DNA form, the CDR3 reads TGTGCCATCAGAAGAGACAGTCCCTATGGCTACACCTTC. It is translated as CAIRRDSPYGYTF.

CDR3 loop: CASSQGQGDGNTIYF. As DNA, the CDR3 is TGTGCCAGCAGCCAGGGACAGGGGGACGGAAACACCATATATTTT. The chain couples TRBV4-2 to TRBJ1-3; 11 bases fit TRBD1. CDR1 is LGHNA and CDR2 is YNFKEQ in the germline V gene. This CDR3 contains 15 residues. With V trimmed by 3 bases and J by 4 bases, 2 bases remained unmatched.

For this clone: The junction shows a germline mismatch at one end, possibly a read error. The chain has TRBV19 and TRBJ2-7, with a weak D call TRBD2 (6 bases). This CDR3 spans 15 amino acids. The germline gives CDR1 LNHDA, CDR2 SQIVND (reference sequence). The chain's CDR3 is CASSIRPGLSYEQYF. CDR3 DNA sequence: TGTGCCAGTAGTATAAGGCCGGGACTTTCCTATGAGCAGTACTTC. Variable domain in full (rest from reference TRBV19 and TRBJ2-7): DGGITQSPKYLFRKEGQNVTLSCEQNLNHDAMYWYRQDPGQGLRLIYYSQIVNDFQKGDIAEGYSVSREKKESFPLTVTSAQKNPTAFYLCASSIRPGLSYEQYFGPGTRLTVT.

J is TRBJ2-5 and V is TRBV5-1; 14 positions match TRBD2. The CDR3 is 15 amino acids. CDR1 is SGHRS and CDR2 is YFSETQ in the germline V gene. V was pared by 4 bases and J by 1 base, with 0 bases of the junction left unmatched. CDR3 nucleotides: TGCGCCAGCAGCGGACTAGCGGGGGGCCAAGAGACCCAGTACTTC. It yields the protein CASSGLAGGQETQYF.

J is TRBJ2-2 and V is TRBV7-2; D call uncertain. The germline V gene has CDR1 SGHTA and CDR2 FQGNSA. The CDR3 covers 14 residues. V lost 1 base and J lost 2, with 5 bases in between. The CDR3 region is CASSLVLNTGELFF. CDR3 bases: TGTGCCAGCAGCTTAGTATTAAACACCGGGGAGCTGTTTTTT.

The chain employs TRBV12-3 or TRBV12-4 and TRBJ2-5; the D gene is possibly TRBD2 (5 bases). Trimming removed 3 bases from V and 5 bases from J, with 10 bases in between. This CDR3 spans 13 amino acids. The CDR3 DNA reads TGTGCCAGCAGTTTGGCCCCGGGGGAGACCCAGTACTTC. Its protein product is CASSLAPGETQYF.

The genes are TRBV18 and TRBJ1-5; D is ambiguous. The CDR3 covers 13 residues. The germline V gene encodes CDR1 KGHSH and CDR2 LQKENI. The V end lost 4 bases, the J end lost 7 bases, and 11 bases lay between the germline ends. DNA for the CDR3: TGTGCCAGCTCACAGGGCCCGGGGCAGCCCCAGCATTTT. This gives the protein CASSQGPGQPQHF.

The rearrangement joins TRBV5-1 to TRBJ2-1; 9 nucleotides line up with TRBD1. The J segment lost 2 bases and the V segment lost 4 bases, leaving 4 bases of the junction unmatched. Germline V gene sequence: CDR1 SGHRS, CDR2 YFSETQ. This CDR3 has 15 residues. The DNA for the CDR3 is TGCGCCAGCAGCCCCAGACAGGGGGCCTACAATGAGCAGTTCTTC. This encodes CASSPRQGAYNEQFF.

V and J are TRBV10-3 and TRBJ1-2; the D gene is possibly TRBD1 (5 bases). Germline V CDR1 and CDR2: ENHRY, SYGVKD. Trimming took off 3 bases at V and 3 bases at J, with 11 bases between the two ends. The CDR3 loop spans 14 amino acids. CDR3 region: CAISDFQGDYGYTF. In DNA, the CDR3 is TGTGCCATCAGTGACTTCCAGGGTGACTATGGCTACACCTTC.